This T cell receptor beta chain was profiled in a study of blood T cells in healthy people across ages. The donors, healthy Caucasians from Russia, were aged roughly 6 to 90. This CDR3 is 14 amino acids long. In germline, CDR1 is LNHDA, CDR2 SQIVND (reference sequence). The germline V and J ends were trimmed by 1 base and 1 base, with 5 bases remaining between them. Next came a second PCR, run for about 7 to 11 cycles, which used a sample-barcoded 5' primer along with a J-beta primer mix. TCRdb reprocessed the 5' RACE reads via MiXCR and lists one record per CDR3 protein. This repertoire shows about 580,000 distinct CDR3 sequences, roughly 48% found once; its top ten account for around 24%.

Material for sequencing was blood. The J gene is TRBJ1-5, the V gene TRBV19, with D tentatively TRBD1 (5 bases). The source is a man at least 80 years old in good health. CDR3 nucleotide sequence: TGTGCCAGTAGTATAGGACAGAGCAATCAGCCCCAGCATTTT. This codes for CASSIGQSNQPQHF. The complete variable domain, with remaining parts taken from reference TRBV19 and TRBJ1-5, reads DGGITQSPKYLFRKEGQNVTLSCEQNLNHDAMYWYRQDPGQGLRLIYYSQIVNDFQKGDIAEGYSVSREKKESFPLTVTSAQKNPTAFYLCASSIGQSNQPQHFGDGTRLSIL.